What follows are 26 T cell receptor beta chains derived from one specimen sequenced in a study of Ad26.COV2.S vaccination and SARS-CoV-2 variants. Clones were sequenced by immunoSEQ multiplex PCR, and TCRdb holds only the in-frame ones, with some missing. The sample shows some 290,000 clones, more than 70% of them seen only once. The treatment: 19 received Ad26.COV2.S at low or high dose, single or two shots; 5 received placebo; per-sample allocation not given. The investigators took samples on day 63 after the first vaccine or placebo injection. The sample was peripheral blood, taken in a trial of Ad26.COV2.S vaccine versus placebo. The receptors were gathered from a person aged 18-60 years who received the Ad26.COV2.S COVID-19 vaccine or a placebo.

V is TRBV7-6 and J is TRBJ1-3; no clear D. V gave up 2 bases and J gave up 4 bases, with 12 bases separating them. The CDR3 totals 15 residues. Germline CDR1 and CDR2: SGHVS and FNYEAQ. DNA of the CDR3: TGTGCCAGCAGCTTATGGGTAGGGTCCGGAAACACCATATATTTT. This translates into CASSLWVGSGNTIYF.

V gene TRBV5-8 combines with J gene TRBJ2-3; 7 positions match TRBD2. The germline V gene encodes CDR1 SGHTS and CDR2 YDEGEE. This CDR3 contains 13 residues. V trimming: 0 bases; J trimming: 5 bases; junction bases outside the gene matches: 0. In DNA form, the CDR3 reads TGTGCCAGCAGCTTGGGGGAGGGAGATACGCAGTATTTT. Translation: CASSLGEGDTQYF.

This clone showed up just once. The chain is built from TRBV2 and TRBJ2-1, with TRBD1 as a possible D gene (6 bases). The V gene lost 0 bases and the J gene lost 0 bases, with 21 bases spanning the gap. The CDR3 has 20 residues. Per germline, CDR1 SNHLY and CDR2 FYNNEI. CDR3: CASSEAGGQGTPSSYNEQFF. DNA for the CDR3: TGTGCCAGCAGTGAAGCAGGGGGACAAGGCACGCCTAGCTCCTACAATGAGCAGTTCTTC.

This clone was counted many times. This chain links TRBV7-6 with TRBJ1-5, with D perhaps matching TRBD1 (6 bases). V lost 2 bases and J 3 bases, leaving 8 bases between the germline ends. The CDR3 spans 14 residues. The germline V gene has CDR1 SGHVS and CDR2 FNYEAQ. CDR3 residues: CASSLTGTNQPQHF. The DNA for the CDR3 is TGTGCCAGCAGCTTAACAGGGACCAATCAGCCCCAGCATTTT.

The chain employs TRBV30 and TRBJ1-5; unclear D gene. The CDR3 runs to 13 residues. Trimming left V 2 bases short and J 5 bases short, with 10 bases between. Germline assignment: CDR1 GTSNPN and CDR2 SVGIG (reference sequence). CDR3: CAWSTGKDQPQHF. CDR3 nucleotides: TGTGCCTGGAGTACCGGGAAAGATCAGCCCCAGCATTTT.

This rearrangement joins TRBV2 to TRBJ2-3; no definite D call. The ends were cut back, 0 bases at V and 0 bases at J, with 4 bases in the middle. This CDR3 comprises 14 residues. Per the germline V gene, CDR1 is SNHLY and CDR2 is FYNNEI. The CDR3 loop reads CASSEALSTDTQYF. The CDR3 region has the DNA TGTGCCAGCAGTGAAGCGCTTAGCACAGATACGCAGTATTTT.

This clone was seen once. The CDR3 bases are TGTGCCAGCAGTTACTCTTGGGAGGGTTTTTCCTACGAGCAGTACTTC. Amino acids: CASSYSWEGFSYEQYF. The chain combines TRBV6-2 or TRBV6-3 with TRBJ2-7; 7 positions agree with TRBD2. In germline, CDR1 is MNHEY, CDR2 SVGEGT. The CDR3 consists of 16 residues. Trimming cost V 0 bases and J 1 base; bases outside gene matches: 6.

The chain links TRBV7-9 to TRBJ2-2; tentatively, D is TRBD2 (5 bases). The length of the CDR3 is 18 residues. Germline values: CDR1 SEHNR, CDR2 FQNEAQ (reference sequence). Trimming cost V 2 bases and J 0 bases, with 16 bases left between them. CDR3 DNA sequence: TGTGCCAGCAGCTTATTAGTCTTCATGGAGGCGAACACCGGGGAGCTGTTTTTT. As protein: CASSLLVFMEANTGELFF.

The chain uses TRBV7-9 and TRBJ2-7, with D perhaps TRBD2 (6 bases). Trimming cost V 4 bases and J 8 bases, with 9 bases left between them. The CDR3 runs to 11 residues. CDR1 SEHNR and CDR2 FQNEAQ come from the germline V gene (reference sequence). The CDR3 here is CASSSGLKQYF. DNA of the CDR3: TGTGCCAGCAGCTCGGGACTTAAGCAGTACTTC.

This clone has more than one count but fewer than ten. The V call is TRBV20-1, the J call TRBJ1-6, with a weak D call TRBD1 (5 bases). V gave up 3 bases and J gave up 4 bases, with 13 bases separating them. The V gene's germline CDR1 is DFQATT and CDR2 SNEGSKA (reference sequence). The CDR3 runs 15 residues. For the CDR3, the DNA is TGCAGTGCTAGTACCAGGGAGGGTTATAATTCACCCCTCCACTTT. It codes for CSASTREGYNSPLHF.

The rearrangement joins TRBV5-1 to TRBJ2-5; no definite D call. The CDR3 has 16 amino acids. The germline gives CDR1 SGHRS, CDR2 YFSETQ. Trimming took off 2 bases at V and 1 base at J, with 15 bases between the two ends. CDR3 sequence (DNA): TGCGCCAGCAGCTTCGACCCCCCATGGGGCCAAGAGACCCAGTACTTC. The encoded protein is CASSFDPPWGQETQYF.

V and J are TRBV12-5 and TRBJ2-3, with D perhaps TRBD1 (5 bases). There are 15 residues in the CDR3. With 2 bases removed from V and 4 bases from J, the gap between germline ends came to 13 bases. Germline V gene sequence: CDR1 LGHNT, CDR2 FRNRAP. CDR3 residues: CASGLTLIGADTQYF. CDR3 DNA: TGTGCTAGTGGTTTGACCCTGATAGGGGCAGATACGCAGTATTTT. Supplemented by reference TRBV12-5 and TRBJ2-3, the full variable domain reads DARVTQTPRHKVTEMGQEVTMRCQPILGHNTVFWYRQTMMQGLELLAYFRNRAPLDDSGMPKDRFSAEMPDATLATLKIQPSEPRDSAVYFCASGLTLIGADTQYFGPGTRLTVL.

The chain carries TRBV5-1 and TRBJ1-4, with 7 bases matching TRBD1. Germline V gene sequence: CDR1 SGHRS, CDR2 YFSETQ. Trimming removed 4 bases from V and 7 bases from J; junction bases left unmatched: 16. The CDR3 is made up of 17 amino acids. The CDR3 nucleotides are TGCGCCAGCAGCACCTCGACAGGGAGTCAGAATGGTGAAAAACTGTTTTTT. It specifies CASSTSTGSQNGEKLFF.

This clone was counted a single time. This chain joins TRBV6-5 and TRBJ1-2; maybe TRBD1 (6 bases). The CDR3 has 15 residues. From germline, CDR1 is MNHEY and CDR2 SVGAGI. With 0 bases removed from V and 5 bases from J, the gap between germline ends came to 13 bases. This CDR3 is CASSYSRGAEYGYTF. The CDR3 coding sequence is TGTGCCAGCAGTTACTCTCGGGGGGCAGAGTATGGCTACACCTTC.

This clone was seen more than once but under ten times. The chain combines TRBV5-6 with TRBJ1-5; D might be TRBD1 (5 bases). The ends were cut back, 0 bases at V and 8 bases at J, with 12 bases in the middle. CDR3 size: 14 residues. CDR1 is SGHDT and CDR2 is YYEEEE in the germline V gene. The CDR3 loop reads CASSLGQTAEPQHF. The CDR3 bases are TGTGCCAGCAGCTTGGGACAGACCGCCGAGCCCCAGCATTTT.

The chain carries TRBV7-2 and TRBJ2-1; D is ambiguous. The CDR3 totals 13 residues. V was cut by 2 bases and J by 5 bases, with 7 bases left in between. In germline, CDR1 is SGHTA, CDR2 FQGNSA. CDR3 nucleotide sequence: TGTGCCAGCAGCTTAAACGGCCACAATGAGCAGTTCTTC. It is translated as CASSLNGHNEQFF.

The chain joins TRBV19 to TRBJ1-1, with unresolved D. V gave up 5 bases and J gave up 3 bases, with 13 bases separating them. Germline CDR1 LNHDA, CDR2 SQIVND (reference sequence). The CDR3 totals 14 residues. The CDR3 here is CASSPFIRDTEAFF. The CDR3 bases are TGTGCCAGTAGTCCTTTTATACGTGACACTGAAGCTTTCTTT.

V is TRBV7-2 and J is TRBJ2-3; D is uncertain. Trimming shortened V by 5 bases and J by 5 bases, and 8 bases separated the two germline ends. CDR1 is SGHTA and CDR2 is FQGNSA in the germline V gene. CDR3 length equals 12 residues. The CDR3 DNA reads TGTGCCAGCAGCCCCAACCAAGATACGCAGTATTTT. It codes for CASSPNQDTQYF.

The chain is built from TRBV7-2 and TRBJ2-5; perhaps TRBD1 as D (6 bases). The CDR3 consists of 14 residues. CDR1 and CDR2 (germline): SGHTA, FQGNSA. V lost 2 bases, J lost 2 bases, and 9 bases lay in between. The CDR3 loop is CASSLNRVQETQYF. CDR3 DNA sequence: TGTGCCAGCAGCTTAAACAGGGTTCAAGAGACCCAGTACTTC. The variable domain in full, completed from reference TRBV7-2 and TRBJ2-5, reads GAGVSQSPSNKVTEKGKDVELRCDPISGHTALYWYRQSLGQGLEFLIYFQGNSAPDKSGLPSDRFSAERTGGSVSTLTIQRTQQEDSAVYLCASSLNRVQETQYFGPGTRLLVL.

The J gene is TRBJ2-7, the V gene TRBV25-1; D may be TRBD2 (7 bases). The CDR3 length is 15 residues. Trimming cost V 6 bases and J 1 base, with 16 bases left between them. The germline CDR1 and CDR2 sequences are MGHDK and SYGVNS. This chain's CDR3 is CASRRGGQRSYEQYF. The CDR3, as DNA: TGTGCCAGCAGGAGGGGGGGGCAGAGATCCTACGAGCAGTACTTC.

The V gene is TRBV19, the J gene TRBJ2-7; possibly TRBD1 for D (5 bases). This CDR3 spans 14 amino acids. With 5 bases removed from V and 6 bases from J, the gap between germline ends came to 17 bases. Germline V gene lookup returns CDR1 LNHDA and CDR2 SQIVND (reference sequence). The chain's CDR3 is CASSLWTKDGEQYF. The DNA for the CDR3 is TGTGCCAGTAGTTTATGGACAAAGGACGGCGAGCAGTACTTC.

This clone came up once. The gene calls are TRBV2 and TRBJ2-4; D ambiguous. The CDR3 totals 17 residues. The V and J ends lost 3 bases and 0 bases respectively, with 15 bases between them. The germline V gene has CDR1 SNHLY and CDR2 FYNNEI. For the CDR3, the DNA is TGTGCCAGCAGTGACAAAGGATTAGAGATAGCCAAAAACATTCAGTACTTC. Its protein is CASSDKGLEIAKNIQYF. Using reference TRBV2 and TRBJ2-4 for the parts outside the CDR3, the full variable domain is EPEVTQTPSHQVTQMGQEVILRCVPISNHLYFYWYRQILGQKVEFLVSFYNNEISEKSEIFDDQFSVERPDGSNFTLKIRSTKLEDSAMYFCASSDKGLEIAKNIQYFGAGTRLSVL.

The rearrangement joins TRBV5-8 to TRBJ2-7, with D possibly TRBD1 on 5 matching bases. Germline assignment: CDR1 SGHTS and CDR2 YDEGEE. Trimming took 2 bases from V and 3 from J, leaving 15 bases between them. The CDR3 consists of 15 residues. The CDR3 region has the DNA TGTGCCAGCAGCTTTAGGGGTGTGCAGGTCTACGAGCAGTACTTC. The encoded protein is CASSFRGVQVYEQYF.

This chain links TRBV14 with TRBJ2-4, with 8 bases that match TRBD2. The CDR3 sequence is 13 residues long. Trimming cost V 5 bases and J 9 bases; bases outside gene matches: 6. The germline gives CDR1 SGHDN, CDR2 FVKESK. The DNA of the CDR3 is TGTGCCAGCAGCGCCGGACTAGCTTTCATTCAGTACTTC. Its protein product is CASSAGLAFIQYF.

This clone was counted between two and nine times. This chain uses TRBV5-1 with TRBJ2-7; 9 bases map to TRBD2. The germline CDR1 and CDR2 sequences are SGHRS and YFSETQ. The CDR3 is 16 residues long. Trimming at V came to 4 bases and at J to 0 bases, leaving 8 bases not matched to a gene. CDR3 amino acids: CASSPRAGGSSYEQYF. The CDR3 DNA is TGCGCCAGCAGCCCTCGTGCGGGGGGGAGCTCCTACGAGCAGTACTTC.

As DNA, the CDR3 is TGTGCCAGTAGTATTTTCGGGACAGGGTTCTCCTACAATGAGCAGTTCTTC. This gives the protein CASSIFGTGFSYNEQFF. The rearrangement links TRBV19 to TRBJ2-1; TRBD1 aligns across 9 bases. V shed 3 bases, J shed 0 bases, and the junction held 6 bases outside the gene matches. The CDR3 runs 17 residues. Germline CDR1 reads LNHDA; CDR2 reads SQIVND (reference sequence). Supplemented by reference TRBV19 and TRBJ2-1, the full variable domain reads DGGITQSPKYLFRKEGQNVTLSCEQNLNHDAMYWYRQDPGQGLRLIYYSQIVNDFQKGDIAEGYSVSREKKESFPLTVTSAQKNPTAFYLCASSIFGTGFSYNEQFFGPGTRLTVL.